These 9 T cell receptor beta chains share one sample of origin, sequenced in a study of cytomegalovirus exposure and HLA in healthy donors. In the PCR, 60 Vbeta and 13 Jbeta primers were used. Method: immunoSEQ multiplex PCR; TCRdb's copy keeps in-frame clones and lacks some. The sample includes approximately 220,000 clones, roughly 87% seen only once; the top ten take approximately 6%. Material for sequencing was PBMCs. The receptors derive from a man aged 40-55 years in good health and CMV-seropositive.

This chain links TRBV27 with TRBJ2-5; 7 bases are a match to TRBD1. The V segment lost 6 bases and the J segment 6 bases; nucleotides outside the gene matches: 10. The V gene's germline CDR1 is MNHEY and CDR2 SMNVEV (reference sequence). The CDR3 sequence is 14 residues long. For the CDR3, the DNA is TGTGCCAGCAGGACGAGACAGGGAACGAAGACCCAGTACTTC. Its translation: CASRTRQGTKTQYF.

J is TRBJ1-5 and V is TRBV5-8; D uncertain. The CDR3 length is 14 residues. V lost 3 bases and J lost 3, with 10 bases in between. Germline CDR1 SGHTS, CDR2 YDEGEE. CDR3 in amino acids: CASSSSGYNQPQHF. The CDR3 DNA is TGTGCCAGCAGCTCATCGGGGTACAATCAGCCCCAGCATTTT.

The rearrangement links TRBV5-1 to TRBJ2-3; the match to TRBD1 covers 7 bases. With 4 bases clipped from V and 4 bases from J, the junction kept 12 bases outside the gene matches. Germline V CDR1 and CDR2: SGHRS, YFSETQ. This CDR3 region has 16 residues. The DNA of the CDR3 is TGCGCCAGCAGCATCGGACAGGCGGAAGGGGCAGATACGCAGTATTTT. Translated, it gives CASSIGQAEGADTQYF.

The rearrangement joins TRBV19 to TRBJ2-2; tentatively, D is TRBD2 (6 bases). The CDR3 spans 14 residues. Germline values: CDR1 LNHDA, CDR2 SQIVND (reference sequence). The V end lost 8 bases, the J end lost 6 bases, and 16 bases lay between the germline ends. The CDR3 DNA reads as TGTGCCAGTCTCAAGATGGAGGGCGCCGGGGAGCTGTTTTTT. It translates to CASLKMEGAGELFF.

The chain employs TRBV10-2 and TRBJ2-2; D ambiguous. V was pared by 6 bases and J by 6 bases, with 14 bases between. The CDR3 is 14 amino acids. Germline CDR1 and CDR2: WSHSY and SAAADI. The CDR3 reads CASSALISSGELFF. Written as DNA, the CDR3 is TGCGCCAGCAGCGCACTGATATCCTCCGGGGAGCTGTTTTTT.

The rearrangement uses TRBV29-1 and TRBJ1-2; D is unresolved. Germline V lookup: CDR1 SQVTM, CDR2 ANQGSEA. Trimming removed 3 bases from V and 8 bases from J, with 4 bases in between. This CDR3 comprises 9 residues. Written as DNA, the CDR3 is TGCAGCGTTGACAGGGGCTACACCTTC. Protein product: CSVDRGYTF. Based on the CDR3 plus reference TRBV29-1 and TRBJ1-2, the full variable domain is SAVISQKPSRDICQRGTSLTIQCQVDSQVTMMFWYRQQPGQSLTLIATANQGSEATYESGFVIDKFPISRPNLTFSTLTVSNMSPEDSSIYLCSVDRGYTFGSGTRLTVV.

This rearrangement joins TRBV29-1 to TRBJ1-2, with 7 bases aligning to TRBD1. This CDR3 is built from 16 residues. V lost 5 bases and J lost 5; bases outside the gene matches: 17. The germline gives CDR1 SQVTM, CDR2 ANQGSEA. CDR3 nucleotides: TGCAGCGTTTACCTAGTAGACAGGGCTGGGACGTATGGCTACACCTTC. This encodes CSVYLVDRAGTYGYTF.

The V gene is TRBV19, the J gene TRBJ1-3; no reliable D call. Germline values: CDR1 LNHDA, CDR2 SQIVND (reference sequence). The CDR3 totals 15 residues. V lost 5 bases and J lost 0, with 11 bases in between. The DNA for the CDR3 is TGTGCCAGTAGTGTGAGGTCTAGCTCTGGAAACACCATATATTTT. Residues: CASSVRSSSGNTIYF.

The chain joins TRBV11-2 to TRBJ2-1; D is perhaps TRBD1 (6 bases). The germline V and J ends were trimmed by 8 bases and 4 bases, with 18 bases remaining between them. Germline CDR1 reads SGHAT; CDR2 reads FQNNGV. There are 15 residues in the CDR3. The CDR3 DNA is TGTGCCAGCCGACTGGGGCAGGGGCTATACAATGAGCAGTTCTTC. This encodes CASRLGQGLYNEQFF.